The T cell receptor beta chain under discussion was sequenced for a study of blood T cell repertoires in COVID-19. Overall study context: Samples came from the United States, Italy and Spain, spanning acute and convalescent COVID-19.

Germline loops: CDR1 MDHEN, CDR2 SYDVKM. V was trimmed by 6 bases and J by 1 base, leaving 16 bases between them. This CDR3 spans 16 amino acids. Here immunoSEQ multiplex PCR was the method, and the copy in TCRdb shows in-frame clones only, minus some. The data contain over 150,000 clones, 80% to 85% of them singletons. The receptor's source is a man in his late teens or twenties with active or convalescent COVID-19. Sequenced material: peripheral blood. This chain joins TRBV28 and TRBJ1-3, with D hard to call. The CDR3 region is CASSPHSGRSGNTIYF. The CDR3 coding sequence is TGTGCCAGCAGCCCCCACTCAGGAAGGTCTGGAAACACCATATATTTT.